Following are 17 T cell receptor beta chains from one sample sequenced in a study of cytomegalovirus exposure and HLA in healthy donors. PCR used 60 Vbeta primers and 13 Jbeta primers. Produced via immunoSEQ multiplex PCR; TCRdb's table is partial and in-frame only. The sample lists just over 150,000 clones, roughly 82% occurring once. The specimen was PBMCs. These receptors all stem from a woman between 50 and 59 years old in good health and CMV-seropositive.

The chain couples TRBV9 to TRBJ1-4; D might be TRBD1 (6 bases). Trimming removed 3 bases from V and 8 bases from J, with 14 bases in between. In germline, CDR1 is SGDLS, CDR2 YYNGEE. The length of the CDR3 is 14 residues. The chain's CDR3 is CASSANRVGEKLFF. The CDR3 nucleotides are TGTGCCAGCAGCGCCAACAGGGTCGGCGAAAAACTGTTTTTT.

The DNA of the CDR3 is TGTGCCAGCAGCGTAGGGTTAAGGGGGGGGACTGAAGCTTTCTTT. It is translated as CASSVGLRGGTEAFF. The chain has TRBV9 and TRBJ1-1; possible D gene TRBD1, 6 bases. V lost 0 bases to trimming and J lost 5 bases, with 14 bases between them. This CDR3 has 15 residues. The germline CDR1 and CDR2 sequences are SGDLS and YYNGEE.

V usage is TRBV6-1 and J usage is TRBJ1-2; perhaps TRBD1 as D (6 bases). The CDR3 runs 15 residues. V lost 6 bases and J lost 2, with 16 bases in between. The germline CDR1 and CDR2 sequences are MNHNS and SASEGT. CDR3 bases: TGTGCCAGCAGCAAAAACAGGGACCTAAACTATGGCTACACCTTC. Translation gives CASSKNRDLNYGYTF.

V usage is TRBV6-5 and J usage is TRBJ1-2; no firm D call. Trimming shortened V by 6 bases and J by 2 bases, and 4 bases separated the two germline ends. This CDR3 comprises 11 residues. Germline V gives CDR1 MNHEY, CDR2 SVGAGI. The CDR3 region is CASRSNYGYTF. CDR3 bases: TGTGCCAGCAGATCAAACTATGGCTACACCTTC.

Notes on this clone: Other DNA sequences in the sample encode the same CDR3. This chain connects TRBV6-6 to TRBJ2-1; D might be TRBD1 (6 bases). This CDR3 comprises 12 residues. V was shortened by 6 bases and J by 4 bases, with 7 bases between the two germline ends. Germline assignment: CDR1 MNHNY and CDR2 SVGAGI (reference sequence). The CDR3 DNA is TGTGCCAGCAGGGACAGTTACAATGAGCAGTTCTTC. As protein: CASRDSYNEQFF.

J is TRBJ2-2 and V is TRBV6-1; no firm D call. Germline lookup yields CDR1 MNHNS and CDR2 SASEGT. CDR3 size: 15 residues. V was shortened by 6 bases and J by 6 bases, with 17 bases between the two germline ends. The CDR3 DNA reads TGTGCCAGCAGCGTCGGGTCCCCCGACGCCGGGGAGCTGTTTTTT. This codes for CASSVGSPDAGELFF.

This rearrangement joins TRBV7-9 to TRBJ2-2; D is undetermined. CDR1 SEHNR and CDR2 FQNEAQ come from the germline V gene (reference sequence). This CDR3 is 15 amino acids long. The germline V and J ends were trimmed by 5 bases and 0 bases, with 10 bases remaining between them. CDR3 sequence reads: CASSPLSANTGELFF. CDR3 sequence (DNA): TGTGCCAGCAGCCCGCTAAGCGCGAACACCGGGGAGCTGTTTTTT.

The chain combines TRBV29-1 with TRBJ2-7; 9 bases fit TRBD1. J was trimmed by 2 bases and V by 1 base; bases with no gene match: 6. CDR3 length: 15 residues. Germline values: CDR1 SQVTM, CDR2 ANQGSEA. This chain's CDR3 is CSVEGPRDRAYEQYF. The CDR3 DNA follows: TGCAGCGTTGAAGGGCCCCGGGACAGGGCCTACGAGCAGTACTTC.

This chain joins TRBV6-5 and TRBJ1-1, with D possibly TRBD1 on 5 matching bases. This CDR3 spans 14 amino acids. V was pared by 6 bases and J by 3 bases, with 14 bases between. Per the germline V gene, CDR1 is MNHEY and CDR2 is SVGAGI. Here the CDR3 DNA reads TGTGCCAGCAGGGGGGGTGCGTGGTACACTGAAGCTTTCTTT. Its protein is CASRGGAWYTEAFF.

The chain joins TRBV6-1 to TRBJ1-2; a weak D match, TRBD1 (6 bases). Germline values: CDR1 MNHNS, CDR2 SASEGT. This CDR3 comprises 14 residues. Trimming took off 2 bases at V and 4 bases at J, with 11 bases between the two ends. Here the CDR3 reads CASSEYGQSYGYTF. The CDR3 coding sequence is TGTGCCAGCAGTGAATACGGACAGTCCTATGGCTACACCTTC.

The J gene is TRBJ2-2, the V gene TRBV27, with a possible D match to TRBD1 (6 bases). In germline, CDR1 is MNHEY, CDR2 SMNVEV (reference sequence). The CDR3 has 15 residues. Trimming cost V 8 bases and J 4 bases, with 17 bases left between them. Here the CDR3 reads CASGLQGVLTGELFF. Here the CDR3 DNA reads TGTGCCAGCGGGTTACAGGGAGTTCTCACCGGGGAGCTGTTTTTT.

This clone came up once. The chain carries TRBV12-5 and TRBJ2-1; D remains ambiguous. Germline lookup yields CDR1 LGHNT and CDR2 FRNRAP. The ends were cut back, 5 bases at V and 7 bases at J, with 6 bases in the middle. The CDR3 extends over 11 amino acids. The CDR3 sequence is CASGRENEQFF. The CDR3 DNA is TGTGCTAGTGGTCGAGAGAATGAGCAGTTCTTC.

The genes are TRBV7-6 and TRBJ2-1; 7 bases line up with TRBD1. With 4 bases clipped from V and 4 bases from J, the junction kept 10 bases outside the gene matches. This CDR3 comprises 16 residues. The germline CDR1 and CDR2 sequences are SGHVS and FNYEAQ. This chain's CDR3 is CASSSRSGTVYNEQFF. CDR3 in DNA: TGTGCCAGCAGCTCACGATCCGGGACAGTGTACAATGAGCAGTTCTTC.

This chain uses TRBV2 with TRBJ1-1; 9 bases are a match to TRBD1. The V gene end was trimmed by 6 bases and the J gene end by 7 bases; junction bases not matched to a gene: 6. Germline CDR1 SNHLY, CDR2 FYNNEI. The length of the CDR3 is 13 residues. CDR3 sequence (DNA): TGTGCCAGCAGAACCGGACAGGGGCTTGAAGCTTTCTTT. This sequence encodes CASRTGQGLEAFF. Together with reference TRBV2 and TRBJ1-1, the CDR3 gives the full variable domain: EPEVTQTPSHQVTQMGQEVILRCVPISNHLYFYWYRQILGQKVEFLVSFYNNEISEKSEIFDDQFSVERPDGSNFTLKIRSTKLEDSAMYFCASRTGQGLEAFFGQGTRLTVV.

This clone has a single count. The rearrangement joins TRBV30 to TRBJ2-1; possible D gene TRBD1, 5 bases. CDR1 GTSNPN and CDR2 SVGIG come from the germline V gene (reference sequence). The CDR3 has 15 residues. V lost 0 bases and J 6 bases, leaving 15 bases between the germline ends. This CDR3 is CAWSVSGHRGNEQFF. The CDR3 nucleotides are TGTGCCTGGAGTGTCTCTGGACATAGGGGCAATGAGCAGTTCTTC.

V usage is TRBV5-4 and J usage is TRBJ1-6, with unresolved D. Germline CDR1 SGHNT, CDR2 YYREEE (reference sequence). The CDR3 sequence is 14 residues long. The V and J ends lost 0 bases and 7 bases respectively, with 8 bases between them. The CDR3 loop reads CASSLGQNNSPLHF. CDR3 nucleotide sequence: TGTGCCAGCAGCTTGGGCCAGAACAATTCACCCCTCCACTTT.

The chain links TRBV2 to TRBJ2-3, with D possibly matching TRBD1 (6 bases). The length of the CDR3 is 15 residues. CDR1 and CDR2 from the germline V gene are SNHLY and FYNNEI. Trimming removed 6 bases at V and 3 bases at J, with 16 bases between. CDR3 coding DNA: TGTGCCAGCAGCAAACAGGGTACCAAGACAGATACGCAGTATTTT. This encodes CASSKQGTKTDTQYF.